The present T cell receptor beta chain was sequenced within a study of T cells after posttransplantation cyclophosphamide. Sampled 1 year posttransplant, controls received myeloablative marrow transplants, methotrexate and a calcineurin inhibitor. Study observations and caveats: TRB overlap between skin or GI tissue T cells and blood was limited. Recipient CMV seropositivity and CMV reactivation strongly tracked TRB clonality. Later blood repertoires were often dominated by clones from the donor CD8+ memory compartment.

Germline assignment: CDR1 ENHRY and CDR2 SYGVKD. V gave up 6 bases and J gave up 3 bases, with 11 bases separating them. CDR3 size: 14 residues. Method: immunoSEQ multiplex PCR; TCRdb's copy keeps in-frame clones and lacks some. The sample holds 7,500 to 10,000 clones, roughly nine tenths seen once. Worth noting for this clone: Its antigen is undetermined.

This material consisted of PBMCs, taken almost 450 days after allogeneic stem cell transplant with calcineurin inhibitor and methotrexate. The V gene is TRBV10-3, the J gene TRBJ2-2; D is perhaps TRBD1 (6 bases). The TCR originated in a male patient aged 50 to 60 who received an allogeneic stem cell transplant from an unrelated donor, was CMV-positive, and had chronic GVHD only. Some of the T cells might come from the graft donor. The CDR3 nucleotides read TGTGCCATCAGCCGGACAGTGGACACCGGGGAGCTGTTTTTT. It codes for CAISRTVDTGELFF.